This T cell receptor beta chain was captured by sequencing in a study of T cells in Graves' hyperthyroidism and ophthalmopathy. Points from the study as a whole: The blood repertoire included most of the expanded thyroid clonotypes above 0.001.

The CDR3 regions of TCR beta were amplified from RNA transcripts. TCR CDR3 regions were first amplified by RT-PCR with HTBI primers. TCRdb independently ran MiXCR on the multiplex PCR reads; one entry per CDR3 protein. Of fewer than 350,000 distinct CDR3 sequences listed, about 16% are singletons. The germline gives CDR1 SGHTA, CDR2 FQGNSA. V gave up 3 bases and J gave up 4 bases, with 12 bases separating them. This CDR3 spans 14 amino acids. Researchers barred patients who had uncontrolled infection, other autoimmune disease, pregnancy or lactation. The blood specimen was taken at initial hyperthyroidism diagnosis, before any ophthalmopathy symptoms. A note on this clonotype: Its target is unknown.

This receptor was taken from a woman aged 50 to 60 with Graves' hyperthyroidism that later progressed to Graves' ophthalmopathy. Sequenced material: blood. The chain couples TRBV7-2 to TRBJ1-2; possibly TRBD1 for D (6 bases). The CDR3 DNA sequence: TGTGCCAGCAGCTTGGGCAGGGGATCCTATGGCTACACCTTC. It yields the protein CASSLGRGSYGYTF.